Listed below are T cell receptor beta chains from one sample, sequenced in a study of blood T cell repertoires in COVID-19. Sequencing used immunoSEQ multiplex PCR; TCRdb keeps in-frame clones, though not all of them. The repertoire holds hundreds of thousands of clones, with roughly 87% as singletons. Sequenced sample: PBMCs or T cells enriched from blood (not recorded which). The receptors stem from a woman between 35 and 50 years old with acute COVID-19. Each CDR3 is given with its conserved first and last residue. Fields, in order: J gene, clone size, V gene, D gene, CDR3 protein, CDR3 DNA. The D gene is left open where the match is weak. Some rows mark clone size as missing; the rest say once, few, many or name a class of expanded clone.

>TRBJ1-1|NA|TRBV21-1|NA
CASLQGAKPMNTEAFF
TGTGCCAGTTTACAGGGGGCGAAACCTATGAACACTGAAGCTTTCTTT
>TRBJ1-2|NA|TRBV7-9|TRBD1
CASSLSGGAVYGYTF
TGTGCCAGCAGCTTGTCAGGGGGCGCGGTCTATGGCTACACCTTC
>TRBJ2-3|NA|TRBV5-1|TRBD1
CASSQTDTGTGAWVPDTQYF
TGCGCCAGCAGCCAAACTGACACCGGGACAGGGGCGTGGGTTCCAGATACGCAGTATTTT
>TRBJ2-2|NA|TRBV5-4|TRBD1
CASSAPGQGRTGELFF
TGTGCCAGCAGTGCCCCGGGACAGGGGCGCACCGGGGAGCTGTTTTTT
>TRBJ2-3|NA|TRBV5-1|TRBD2
CASSLGVPSGGKDTQYF
TGCGCCAGCAGCCTTGGTGTACCTAGCGGGGGAAAAGATACGCAGTATTTT
>TRBJ1-4|NA|TRBV19|NA
CASSTSGGEKLFF
TGTGCCAGTAGTACTTCGGGGGGTGAAAAACTGTTTTTT
>TRBJ2-2|NA|TRBV2|NA
CASQTTNTGELFF
TGTGCCAGCCAAACTACAAACACCGGGGAGCTGTTTTTT
>TRBJ1-2|NA|TRBV5-1|TRBD1
CASSDQTGAGYGYTF
TGCGCCAGCAGCGACCAGACAGGGGCCGGTTATGGCTACACCTTC
>TRBJ1-2|NA|TRBV18|NA
CASSQGGSGYGYTF
TGTGCCAGCTCGCAGGGAGGTTCGGGCTATGGCTACACCTTC
>TRBJ1-2|NA|TRBV5-1|TRBD1
CASSLADREKDGYTF
TGCGCCAGCAGCCTGGCGGACAGGGAAAAGGATGGCTACACCTTC
>TRBJ1-5|NA|TRBV12-3/TRBV12-4|NA
CASSHGQPQHF
TGTGCCAGCAGTCACGGTCAGCCCCAGCATTTT
>TRBJ1-6|NA|TRBV25-1|TRBD1
CASSGDRVNSPLHF
TGTGCCAGCAGTGGGGACAGGGTTAATTCACCCCTCCACTTT
>TRBJ2-3|NA|TRBV3-1/TRBV3-2|NA
CASSQADRGHTDTQYF
TGTGCCAGCAGCCAAGCGGACCGGGGACACACAGATACGCAGTATTTT
>TRBJ1-4|NA|TRBV21-1|NA
CASSPRVTKEKLFF
TGTGCCAGCAGCCCCCGAGTAACTAAGGAAAAACTGTTTTTT
>TRBJ1-5|NA|TRBV5-1|NA
CASSLAPENQPQHF
TGCGCCAGCAGCTTGGCTCCGGAGAATCAGCCCCAGCATTTT
>TRBJ1-2|many|TRBV29-1|TRBD1
CSVPALRQGDYGYTF
TGCAGCGTCCCGGCACTAAGACAGGGGGACTATGGCTACACCTTC
>TRBJ2-5|NA|TRBV6-2/TRBV6-3|NA
CASSYYEAGFGETQYF
TGTGCCAGCAGTTACTATGAGGCAGGGTTTGGAGAGACCCAGTACTTC
>TRBJ2-2|NA|TRBV6-5|TRBD1
CASNPQGDGTGELFF
TGTGCCAGCAACCCTCAGGGGGATGGCACCGGGGAGCTGTTTTTT
>TRBJ1-6|NA|TRBV7-2|NA
CASSLTPPGGSSYNSPLHF
TGTGCCAGCAGCTTAACCCCCCCGGGGGGTAGCTCCTATAATTCACCCCTCCACTTT
>TRBJ1-1|NA|TRBV19|TRBD1
CASSWIQGGTEAFF
TGTGCCAGTAGTTGGATACAGGGGGGGACTGAAGCTTTCTTT
>TRBJ2-5|NA|TRBV7-8|NA
CASSLERETQYF
TGTGCCAGCAGCTTAGAGAGGGAGACCCAGTACTTC
>TRBJ1-1|NA|TRBV5-5|TRBD1
CASRADRANTEAFF
TGTGCCAGCAGAGCGGACAGGGCGAACACTGAAGCTTTCTTT
>TRBJ1-1|once|TRBV3-1/TRBV3-2|NA
CASSQDNGNTEAFF
TGTGCCAGCAGCCAAGATAACGGTAACACTGAAGCTTTCTTT
>TRBJ1-2|NA|TRBV3-1/TRBV3-2|TRBD1
CASSRGQGATDGYTF
TGTGCCAGCAGCCGAGGACAGGGGGCTACAGATGGCTACACCTTC
>TRBJ2-3|NA|TRBV5-4|TRBD2
CAGGLAGGPYYF
TGTGCCGGGGGACTAGCGGGGGGGCCCTATTATTTT
>TRBJ2-4|NA|TRBV3-1/TRBV3-2|NA
CASTRSDTQDSIQYF
TGTGCCAGCACCAGATCAGACACCCAAGACAGCATTCAGTACTTC
>TRBJ1-2|NA|TRBV24-1|NA
CATSGTDYGYTF
TGTGCCACCAGTGGTACAGACTATGGCTACACCTTC
>TRBJ2-5|NA|TRBV10-3|NA
CASQGVGETQYF
TGTGCCAGTCAGGGCGTAGGAGAGACCCAGTACTTC
>TRBJ1-5|NA|TRBV12-3/TRBV12-4|NA
CASSFGSNQPQHF
TGTGCCAGCAGTTTCGGTAGCAATCAGCCCCAGCATTTT
>TRBJ1-1|few|TRBV19|NA
CASSIGGAGTEAFF
TGTGCCAGTAGTATAGGAGGTGCTGGCACTGAAGCTTTCTTT
>TRBJ2-5|NA|TRBV30|NA
CAWSLGFARETQYF
TGTGCCTGGAGCCTTGGCTTTGCTCGTGAGACCCAGTACTTC
>TRBJ1-4|NA|TRBV7-6|NA
CASSLAGAEGEKLFF
TGTGCCAGCAGCTTGGCAGGGGCAGAAGGTGAAAAACTGTTTTTT
>TRBJ1-2|NA|TRBV24-1|TRBD1
CATWGTGGRFYGYTF
TGTGCCACCTGGGGGACAGGGGGCCGTTTCTATGGCTACACCTTC
>TRBJ1-1|once|TRBV19|NA
CASSLRGGNTEAFF
TGTGCCAGTAGTCTGAGGGGGGGGAACACTGAAGCTTTCTTT
>TRBJ1-1|NA|TRBV25-1|TRBD1
CASSPGQSTEAFF
TGTGCCAGCAGCCCGGGACAGTCCACTGAAGCTTTCTTT
>TRBJ1-4|NA|TRBV7-9|NA
CASRSSDGGYEKLFF
TGTGCCAGCAGATCTTCAGACGGGGGTTATGAAAAACTGTTTTTT
>TRBJ1-2|NA|TRBV2|TRBD1
CASRGDRANYGYTF
TGTGCCAGCAGGGGGGACAGGGCCAACTATGGCTACACCTTC
>TRBJ1-1|NA|TRBV2|NA
CASSPLGENTEAFF
TGTGCCAGCAGTCCCCTAGGGGAGAACACTGAAGCTTTCTTT
>TRBJ2-4|NA|TRBV2|NA
CASRETAKNIQYF
TGTGCCAGCAGGGAGACAGCCAAAAACATTCAGTACTTC
>TRBJ1-3|NA|TRBV19|NA
CARGRTGNTIYF
TGTGCTCGGGGGAGAACTGGAAACACCATATATTTT
>TRBJ2-7|NA|TRBV9|TRBD1
CASSVAGTGRYEQYF
TGTGCCAGCAGCGTAGCCGGGACAGGGAGATACGAGCAGTACTTC
>TRBJ2-7|NA|TRBV12-3/TRBV12-4|TRBD1
CASSWGTDEQYF
TGTGCCAGCAGTTGGGGGACAGACGAGCAGTACTTC
>TRBJ1-5|few|TRBV19|TRBD1
CASRDRDDNQPQHF
TGTGCCAGTCGTGACAGGGATGATAATCAGCCCCAGCATTTT
>TRBJ1-1|once|TRBV5-1|NA
CASSLAAHERAFF
TGCGCCAGCAGCTTGGCCGCCCACGAGAGAGCTTTCTTT
>TRBJ2-1|NA|TRBV11-2|TRBD2
CASSLEGLAGWRSSYNEQFF
TGTGCCAGCAGCTTAGAGGGACTAGCGGGGTGGCGGAGCTCCTACAATGAGCAGTTCTTC
>TRBJ2-7|NA|TRBV5-6|NA
CASSFGGPGYEQYF
TGTGCCAGCAGCTTCGGGGGGCCGGGCTACGAGCAGTACTTC
>TRBJ1-5|NA|TRBV6-2/TRBV6-3|NA
CASSSRQGADQPQHF
TGTGCCAGCAGTTCTCGGCAGGGTGCGGATCAGCCCCAGCATTTT
>TRBJ2-7|NA|TRBV5-6|TRBD1
CASSGDRAAEQYF
TGTGCCAGCAGCGGGGACAGGGCCGCCGAGCAGTACTTC
>TRBJ2-1|few|TRBV19|NA
CASSIDRGGTEQFF
TGTGCCAGTAGTATAGATCGTGGAGGAACCGAGCAGTTCTTC
>TRBJ2-1|NA|TRBV10-2|NA
CASLGGYEQFF
TGCGCCAGCCTTGGAGGCTATGAGCAGTTCTTC
>TRBJ2-7|NA|TRBV6-1|TRBD2
CASSERDYNTLYEQYF
TGTGCCAGCAGTGAAAGGGACTACAATACCCTATACGAGCAGTACTTC
>TRBJ1-2|once|TRBV27|TRBD1
CASSLSHRGANYGYTF
TGTGCCAGCAGCCTCAGCCACAGGGGGGCAAACTATGGCTACACCTTC
>TRBJ1-1|NA|TRBV19|NA
CASSIEGLNTEAFF
TGTGCCAGTAGTATAGAGGGGCTGAACACTGAAGCTTTCTTT
>TRBJ2-1|NA|TRBV19|TRBD2
CASSPGVGLAGGGYNEQFF
TGTGCCAGTAGCCCGGGAGTAGGACTAGCGGGGGGCGGGTACAATGAGCAGTTCTTC
>TRBJ2-3|once|TRBV13|TRBD2
CASSLEGTSSDTQYF
TGTGCCAGCAGCTTAGAGGGGACTAGCAGCGATACGCAGTATTTT
>TRBJ1-6|NA|TRBV7-8|NA
CASSFSIGDSPLHF
TGTGCCAGCAGCTTCTCTATCGGGGATTCACCCCTCCACTTT
>TRBJ2-3|NA|TRBV29-1|TRBD1
CSAPGQGTDTQYF
TGCAGCGCCCCGGGACAGGGAACAGATACGCAGTATTTT
>TRBJ2-5|NA|TRBV19|NA
CASSWGGRSQTQYF
TGTGCCAGTAGTTGGGGAGGCAGGTCGCAGACCCAGTACTTC